Below are 8 T cell receptor beta chains sequenced from a single sample in a study of blood T cell repertoires in COVID-19. Assay used: immunoSEQ multiplex PCR; TCRdb lists only in-frame clones, some missing. The table lists 200,000 to 300,000 clones, around 87% of them singletons, with more than 4.5% in the top ten. The material sequenced was peripheral blood. All receptors derive from a woman in her fifties or sixties with COVID-19, enrolled during active disease.

This chain links TRBV5-1 with TRBJ2-2; 11 bases fit TRBD2. The CDR3 length is 18 residues. Germline CDR1 reads SGHRS; CDR2 reads YFSETQ. V lost 0 bases to trimming and J lost 5 bases; unmatched junction nucleotides: 9. The DNA for the CDR3 is TGCGCCAGCAGCTTGGAGGGGCTAGCGGGAGGTCGGACCGGGGAGCTGTTTTTT. Its protein product is CASSLEGLAGGRTGELFF. The variable domain in full, with the rest retrieved from reference TRBV5-1 and TRBJ2-2, is KAGVTQTPRYLIKTRGQQVTLSCSPISGHRSVSWYQQTPGQGLQFLFEYFSETQRNKGNFPGRFSGRQFSNSRSEMNVSTLELGDSALYLCASSLEGLAGGRTGELFFGEGSRLTVL.

The rearrangement joins TRBV5-1 to TRBJ2-5, with 7 positions matching TRBD2. The J segment lost 5 bases and the V segment lost 0 bases, leaving 7 bases of the junction unmatched. Germline assignment: CDR1 SGHRS and CDR2 YFSETQ. The CDR3 runs to 15 residues. This CDR3 is CASSLAAGVRETQYF. The CDR3 nucleotides are TGCGCCAGCAGCTTGGCCGCGGGAGTTCGGGAGACCCAGTACTTC.

This sequence joins TRBV6-2 or TRBV6-3 and TRBJ2-1; the match to TRBD2 covers 8 bases. Per the germline V gene, CDR1 is MNHEY and CDR2 is SVGEGT. There are 15 residues in the CDR3. The ends lost 6 bases at V and 0 bases at J; junction bases unmatched: 4. As DNA, the CDR3 is TGTGCCAGCAGCCCCGGGACTAGCTCCTACAATGAGCAGTTCTTC. Amino acid sequence: CASSPGTSSYNEQFF.

CDR3 in DNA: TGCGCCAGCAGCGAAGCGGGAGGGGGTCAAGAGACCCAGTACTTC. Translated, it gives CASSEAGGGQETQYF. V is TRBV5-1 and J is TRBJ2-5, with 10 bases matching TRBD2. Germline V lookup: CDR1 SGHRS, CDR2 YFSETQ. With 4 bases clipped from V and 2 bases from J, the junction kept 5 bases outside the gene matches. The CDR3 is made up of 15 amino acids.

This clone was picked up a small number of times. V usage is TRBV6-6 and J usage is TRBJ1-2; no clear D gene. The germline gives CDR1 MNHNY, CDR2 SVGAGI (reference sequence). The CDR3 loop spans 17 amino acids. V gave up 5 bases and J gave up 11 bases, with 30 bases separating them. The CDR3 here is CASSPRNRVGGLSRYTF. DNA of the CDR3: TGTGCCAGCAGTCCTCGGAATCGCGTGGGAGGCCTAAGTCGGTACACCTTC.

This clone occurred a few times. This chain connects TRBV5-8 to TRBJ2-7, with a possible D match to TRBD1 (6 bases). This CDR3 has 12 amino acids. Per the germline V gene, CDR1 is SGHTS and CDR2 is YDEGEE. Trimming took off 1 base at V and 6 bases at J, with 8 bases between the two ends. The CDR3, as DNA: TGTGCCAGCAGCTTGACAGGGCTCGAGCAGTACTTC. As protein: CASSLTGLEQYF.

This clone was seen a single time. The chain uses TRBV5-6 and TRBJ1-3; D ambiguous. V gave up 2 bases and J gave up 0 bases, with 9 bases separating them. Germline CDR1 reads SGHDT; CDR2 reads YYEEEE. This CDR3 is 15 amino acids long. This CDR3 is CASSFRRSSGNTIYF. CDR3 coding DNA: TGTGCCAGCAGCTTTCGGAGGAGCTCTGGAAACACCATATATTTT.

This chain joins TRBV11-3 and TRBJ2-7, with D perhaps TRBD1 (6 bases). The germline V gene has CDR1 SGHNT and CDR2 YENEEA. The ends were cut back, 4 bases at V and 5 bases at J, with 18 bases in the middle. CDR3 size: 15 residues. The CDR3 DNA follows: TGTGCCAGCAGCTCCGCAACCTTACAGGGCAACGAGCAGTACTTC. Its protein product is CASSSATLQGNEQYF.